The 12 T cell receptor beta chains below come from one sample, sequenced in a study of blood T cell repertoires in COVID-19. TCRdb's copy holds only in-frame clones and misses some; the assay was immunoSEQ multiplex PCR. The sample lists around 20,000 clones, about 88% occurring once. Sample: peripheral blood. The receptors stem from a human donor with active COVID-19. The donor label of this sample is uncertain.

This clone has more than one count but fewer than ten. J is TRBJ1-1 and V is TRBV29-1, with D perhaps TRBD1 (5 bases). In germline, CDR1 is SQVTM, CDR2 ANQGSEA. The ends were cut back, 6 bases at V and 1 base at J, with 15 bases in the middle. This CDR3 is built from 14 residues. CDR3 in amino acids: CSVKISTANTEAFF. The CDR3 bases are TGCAGCGTAAAAATCTCGACAGCGAACACTGAAGCTTTCTTT. Together with reference TRBV29-1 and TRBJ1-1, the CDR3 gives the full variable domain: SAVISQKPSRDICQRGTSLTIQCQVDSQVTMMFWYRQQPGQSLTLIATANQGSEATYESGFVIDKFPISRPNLTFSTLTVSNMSPEDSSIYLCSVKISTANTEAFFGQGTRLTVV.

V and J are TRBV7-9 and TRBJ1-2; tentatively, D is TRBD1 (5 bases). Trimming cost V 1 base and J 8 bases, with 17 bases left between them. Germline V gives CDR1 SEHNR, CDR2 FQNEAQ (reference sequence). This CDR3 spans 15 amino acids. CDR3 sequence: CASSLVGGTPGGYTF. The DNA of the CDR3 is TGTGCCAGCAGCTTAGTTGGCGGGACGCCGGGCGGCTACACCTTC.

The chain combines TRBV18 with TRBJ2-7; TRBD2 is a possible D gene (6 bases). This CDR3 spans 12 amino acids. Germline values: CDR1 KGHSH, CDR2 LQKENI. V lost 4 bases to trimming and J lost 6 bases, with 10 bases between them. CDR3 in DNA: TGTGCCAGCTCACGAGTGGGGGGCGAGCAGTACTTC. Translation: CASSRVGGEQYF.

The chain recombines TRBV7-9 with TRBJ2-5; maybe TRBD2 (7 bases). Trimming pared 4 bases from V and 5 bases from J, leaving 17 bases between. Germline CDR1 and CDR2: SEHNR and FQNEAQ (reference sequence). The CDR3 runs to 15 residues. The CDR3 nucleotides read TGTGCCAGCAGCTCCCTCGGGGGGCAGGGGGAGACCCAGTACTTC. The encoded protein is CASSSLGGQGETQYF.

This rearrangement joins TRBV7-8 to TRBJ2-2, with a tentative D call TRBD1 (6 bases). Between the trimmed V and J ends, which lost 6 bases and 4 bases, there was a span of 18 bases. The CDR3 runs to 16 residues. CDR1 and CDR2 (germline): SGHVS, FQNEAQ. The CDR3 here is CASRRSGEGGTGELFF. Written as DNA, the CDR3 is TGTGCCAGCAGACGCTCAGGGGAAGGGGGCACCGGGGAGCTGTTTTTT.

This chain joins TRBV7-2 and TRBJ2-1; D uncertain. The CDR3 runs to 13 residues. CDR1 SGHTA and CDR2 FQGNSA come from the germline V gene. V lost 1 base and J 8 bases, leaving 9 bases between the germline ends. The DNA of the CDR3 is TGTGCCAGCAGCTTAGGCAGTTTTGATGAGCAGTTCTTC. Its translation: CASSLGSFDEQFF.

This clone was counted only a few times. The V call is TRBV7-9, the J call TRBJ2-1; weak D call: TRBD2 (6 bases). V was trimmed by 2 bases and J by 7 bases, leaving 12 bases between them. Germline lookup yields CDR1 SEHNR and CDR2 FQNEAQ (reference sequence). This CDR3 contains 14 residues. CDR3 sequence: CASSLRGAGNEQFF. The CDR3 coding sequence is TGTGCCAGCAGCTTACGTGGGGCGGGAAATGAGCAGTTCTTC.

This clone appeared a single time. J is TRBJ2-3 and V is TRBV24-1; 7 nucleotides line up with TRBD2. Unmatched junction bases numbered 36, after V lost 10 bases and J lost 6 bases. CDR3 length: 22 residues. Per germline, CDR1 KGHDR and CDR2 SFDVKD. CDR3 amino acids: CATITWGGGFDPRSRCKDTQYF. In DNA, the CDR3 is TGTGCCACAATCACCTGGGGGGGAGGATTTGACCCGCGATCCCGCTGTAAGGATACGCAGTATTTT.

CDR3 nucleotides: TGTGCCAGCAGCTTTTCGGGACTAGTGACCGGGGAGCTGTTTTTT. Translated, it gives CASSFSGLVTGELFF. V and J are TRBV5-6 and TRBJ2-2; 8 positions agree with TRBD2. V lost 2 bases and J lost 5; bases outside the gene matches: 5. This CDR3 is 15 amino acids long. Germline CDR1 reads SGHDT; CDR2 reads YYEEEE.

The rearrangement joins TRBV2 to TRBJ1-2; 9 nucleotides align to TRBD1. The CDR3 runs 15 residues. With 7 bases clipped from V and 4 bases from J, the junction kept 10 bases outside the gene matches. CDR1 and CDR2 from the germline V gene are SNHLY and FYNNEI. DNA of the CDR3: TGTGCCAGCAACCAACAGGGGGCCTCTGGCTATGGCTACACCTTC. It yields the protein CASNQQGASGYGYTF. Supplemented by reference TRBV2 and TRBJ1-2, the full variable domain reads EPEVTQTPSHQVTQMGQEVILRCVPISNHLYFYWYRQILGQKVEFLVSFYNNEISEKSEIFDDQFSVERPDGSNFTLKIRSTKLEDSAMYFCASNQQGASGYGYTFGSGTRLTVV.

V usage is TRBV7-2 and J usage is TRBJ1-2, with unresolved D. The germline V gene encodes CDR1 SGHTA and CDR2 FQGNSA. Trimming removed 5 bases at V and 1 base at J, with 17 bases between. The CDR3 contains 16 residues. Written as DNA, the CDR3 is TGTGCCAGCAGCCTCGGCAGGTCCCGTTTTAACTATGGCTACACCTTC. Translating it yields CASSLGRSRFNYGYTF.

V is TRBV2 and J is TRBJ1-6, with 7 bases identical to TRBD1. This CDR3 is built from 14 residues. After removal of 6 bases from V and 7 bases from J, the junction contained 6 bases not matched to a gene. Germline-derived CDR1 and CDR2 are SNHLY and FYNNEI. CDR3 amino acids: CASSARGRNSPLHF. CDR3 in DNA: TGTGCCAGCAGCGCAAGGGGGCGGAATTCACCCCTCCACTTT.